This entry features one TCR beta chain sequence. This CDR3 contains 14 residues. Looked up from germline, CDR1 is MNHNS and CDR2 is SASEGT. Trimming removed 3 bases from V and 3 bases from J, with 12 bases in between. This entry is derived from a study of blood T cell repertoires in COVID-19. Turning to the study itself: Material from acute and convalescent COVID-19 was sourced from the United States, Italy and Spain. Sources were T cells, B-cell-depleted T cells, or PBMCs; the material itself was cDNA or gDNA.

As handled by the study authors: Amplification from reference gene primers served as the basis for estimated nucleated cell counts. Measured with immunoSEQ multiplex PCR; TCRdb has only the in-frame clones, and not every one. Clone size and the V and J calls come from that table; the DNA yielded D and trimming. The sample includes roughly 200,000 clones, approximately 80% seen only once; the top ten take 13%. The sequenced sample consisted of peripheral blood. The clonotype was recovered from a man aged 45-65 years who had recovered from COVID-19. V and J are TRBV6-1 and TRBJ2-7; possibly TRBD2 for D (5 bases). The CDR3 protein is CASSEYSGGYEQYF. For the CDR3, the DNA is TGTGCCAGCAGTGAGTATAGTGGAGGCTACGAGCAGTACTTC.